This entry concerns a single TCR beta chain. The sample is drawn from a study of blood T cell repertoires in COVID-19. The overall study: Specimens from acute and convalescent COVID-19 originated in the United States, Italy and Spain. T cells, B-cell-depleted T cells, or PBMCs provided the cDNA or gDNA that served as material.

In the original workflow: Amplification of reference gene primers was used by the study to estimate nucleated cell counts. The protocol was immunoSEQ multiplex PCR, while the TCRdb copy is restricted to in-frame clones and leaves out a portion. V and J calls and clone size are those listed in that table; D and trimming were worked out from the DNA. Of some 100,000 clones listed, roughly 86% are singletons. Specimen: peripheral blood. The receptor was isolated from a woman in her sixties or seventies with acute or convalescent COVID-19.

The CDR3 DNA reads as TGTGCCAGCAGCTTCATCGGGACTAGCGGGATACAGTTCTTC. Its protein product is CASSFIGTSGIQFF. The chain carries TRBV11-3 and TRBJ2-1, with 13 bases lining up with TRBD2. J was trimmed by 13 bases and V by 3 bases; bases with no gene match: 6. The CDR3 is made up of 14 amino acids. Germline CDR1 SGHNT, CDR2 YENEEA.